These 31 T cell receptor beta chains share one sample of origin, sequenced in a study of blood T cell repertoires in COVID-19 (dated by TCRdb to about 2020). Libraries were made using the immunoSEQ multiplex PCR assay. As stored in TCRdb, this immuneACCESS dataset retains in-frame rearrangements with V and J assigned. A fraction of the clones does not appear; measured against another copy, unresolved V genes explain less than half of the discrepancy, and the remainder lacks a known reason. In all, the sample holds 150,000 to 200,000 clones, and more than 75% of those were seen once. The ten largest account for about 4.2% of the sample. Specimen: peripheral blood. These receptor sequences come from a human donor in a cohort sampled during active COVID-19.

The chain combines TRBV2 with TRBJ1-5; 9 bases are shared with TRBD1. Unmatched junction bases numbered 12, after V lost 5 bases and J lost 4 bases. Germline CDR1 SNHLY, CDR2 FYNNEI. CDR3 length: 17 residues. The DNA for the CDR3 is TGTGCCAGCAGTTTTCGGGGGACAGGGAAGGGGAATCAGCCCCAGCATTTT. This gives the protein CASSFRGTGKGNQPQHF.

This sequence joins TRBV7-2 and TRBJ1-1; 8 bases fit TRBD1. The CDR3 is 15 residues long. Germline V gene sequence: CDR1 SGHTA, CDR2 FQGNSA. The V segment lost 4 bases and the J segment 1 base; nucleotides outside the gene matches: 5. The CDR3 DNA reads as TGTGCCAGCAGCTCCGGACAGGGAGGGAACACTGAAGCTTTCTTT. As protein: CASSSGQGGNTEAFF.

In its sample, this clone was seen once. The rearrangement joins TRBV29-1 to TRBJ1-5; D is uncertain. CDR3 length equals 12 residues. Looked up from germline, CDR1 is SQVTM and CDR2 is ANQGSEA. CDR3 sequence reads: CYTAGSNQPQHF. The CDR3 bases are TGCTATACGGCGGGTAGCAATCAGCCCCAGCATTTT.

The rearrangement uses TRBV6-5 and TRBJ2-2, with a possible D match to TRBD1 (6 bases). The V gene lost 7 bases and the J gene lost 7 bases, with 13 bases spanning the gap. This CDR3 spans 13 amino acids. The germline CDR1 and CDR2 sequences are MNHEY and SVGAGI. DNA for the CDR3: TGTGCCAGCAACAAGGGGGTCAGCGGGGAGCTGTTTTTT. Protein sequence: CASNKGVSGELFF.

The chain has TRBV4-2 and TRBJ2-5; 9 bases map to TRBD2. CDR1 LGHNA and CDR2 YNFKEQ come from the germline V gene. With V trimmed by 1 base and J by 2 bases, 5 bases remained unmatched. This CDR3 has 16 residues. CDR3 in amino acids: CASSQGLSGGQETQYF. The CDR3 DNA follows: TGTGCCAGCAGCCAAGGACTGAGCGGGGGGCAAGAGACCCAGTACTTC.

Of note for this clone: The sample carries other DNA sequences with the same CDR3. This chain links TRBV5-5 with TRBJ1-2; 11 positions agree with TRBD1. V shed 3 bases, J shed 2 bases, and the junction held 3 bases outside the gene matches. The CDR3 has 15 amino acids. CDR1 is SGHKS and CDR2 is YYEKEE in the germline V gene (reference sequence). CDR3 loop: CASSYGQGANYGYTF. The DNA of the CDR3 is TGTGCCAGCAGCTATGGACAGGGGGCGAACTATGGCTACACCTTC.

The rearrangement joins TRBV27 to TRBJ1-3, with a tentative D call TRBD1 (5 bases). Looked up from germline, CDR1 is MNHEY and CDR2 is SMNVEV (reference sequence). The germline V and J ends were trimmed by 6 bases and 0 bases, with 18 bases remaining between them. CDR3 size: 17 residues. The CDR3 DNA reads TGTGCCAGCAGCACGACGAAAACAGGCTACTCTGGAAACACCATATATTTT. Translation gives CASSTTKTGYSGNTIYF.

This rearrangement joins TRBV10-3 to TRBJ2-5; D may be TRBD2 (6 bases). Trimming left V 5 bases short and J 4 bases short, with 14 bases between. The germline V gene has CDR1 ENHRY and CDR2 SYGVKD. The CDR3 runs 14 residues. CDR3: CAISWGMGGETQYF. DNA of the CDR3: TGTGCCATCAGTTGGGGGATGGGAGGAGAGACCCAGTACTTC.

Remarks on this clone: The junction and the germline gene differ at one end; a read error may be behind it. CDR3 amino acids: CASSFGLTGNPEAFF. In nucleotides, the CDR3 is TGTGCCAGCAGCTTTGGGTTGACAGGGAACCCTGAAGCTTTCTTT. The V call is TRBV7-9, the J call TRBJ1-1; TRBD1 matches 7 bases. CDR3 length: 15 residues. The germline V gene has CDR1 SEHNR and CDR2 FQNEAQ (reference sequence).

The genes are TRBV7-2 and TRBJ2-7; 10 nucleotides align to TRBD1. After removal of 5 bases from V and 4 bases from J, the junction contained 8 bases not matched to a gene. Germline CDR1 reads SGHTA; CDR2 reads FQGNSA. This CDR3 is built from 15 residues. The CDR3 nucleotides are TGTGCCAGCAGCCGCACCGGGACAGGGGCATACGAGCAGTACTTC. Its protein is CASSRTGTGAYEQYF.

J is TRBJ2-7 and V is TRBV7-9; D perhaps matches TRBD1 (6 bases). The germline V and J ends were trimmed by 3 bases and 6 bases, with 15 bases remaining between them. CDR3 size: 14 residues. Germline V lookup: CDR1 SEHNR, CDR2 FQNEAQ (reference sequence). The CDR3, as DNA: TGTGCCAGCAGCTTGTTCCGGGACAACGGCGAGCAGTACTTC. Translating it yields CASSLFRDNGEQYF. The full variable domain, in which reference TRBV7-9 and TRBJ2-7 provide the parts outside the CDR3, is DTGVSQNPRHKITKRGQNVTFRCDPISEHNRLYWYRQTLGQGPEFLTYFQNEAQLEKSRLLSDRFSAERPKGSFSTLEIQRTEQGDSAMYLCASSLFRDNGEQYFGPGTRLTVT.

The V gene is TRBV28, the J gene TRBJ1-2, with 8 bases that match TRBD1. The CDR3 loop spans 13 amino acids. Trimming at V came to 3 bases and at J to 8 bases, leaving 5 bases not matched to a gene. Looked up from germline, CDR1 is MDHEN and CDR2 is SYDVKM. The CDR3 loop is CASSFNRGRGYTF. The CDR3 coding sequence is TGTGCCAGCAGTTTTAACAGGGGGAGGGGCTACACCTTC.

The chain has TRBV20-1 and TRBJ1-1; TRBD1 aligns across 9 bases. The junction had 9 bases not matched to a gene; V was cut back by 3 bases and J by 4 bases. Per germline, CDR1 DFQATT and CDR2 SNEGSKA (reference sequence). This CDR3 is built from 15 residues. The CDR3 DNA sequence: TGCAGTGCTAGTTCACCCCGGGACAGGGTCACTGAAGCTTTCTTT. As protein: CSASSPRDRVTEAFF.

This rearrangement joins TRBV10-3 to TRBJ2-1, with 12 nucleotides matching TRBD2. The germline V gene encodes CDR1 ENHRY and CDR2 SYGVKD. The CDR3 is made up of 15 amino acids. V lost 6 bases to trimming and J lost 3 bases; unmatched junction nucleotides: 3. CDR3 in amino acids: CAIRLAGGFYNEQFF. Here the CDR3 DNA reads TGTGCCATCAGACTAGCGGGAGGTTTCTACAATGAGCAGTTCTTC.

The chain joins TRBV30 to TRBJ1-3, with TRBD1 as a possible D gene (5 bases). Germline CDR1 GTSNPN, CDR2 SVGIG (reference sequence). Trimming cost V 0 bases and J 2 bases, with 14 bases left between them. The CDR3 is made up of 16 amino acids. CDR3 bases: TGTGCCTGGAGTGTACGTTCAGGGCTGCCTGGAAACACCATATATTTT. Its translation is CAWSVRSGLPGNTIYF.

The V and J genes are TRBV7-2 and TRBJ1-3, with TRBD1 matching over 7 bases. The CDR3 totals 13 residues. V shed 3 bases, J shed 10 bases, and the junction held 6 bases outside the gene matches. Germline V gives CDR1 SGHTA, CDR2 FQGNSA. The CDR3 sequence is CASSFMAGGTIYF. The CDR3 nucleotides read TGTGCCAGCAGCTTTATGGCAGGGGGTACCATATATTTT.

The CDR3 protein is CASSYGATVNTEAFF. CDR3 bases: TGTGCCAGCAGTTACGGGGCTACAGTGAACACTGAAGCTTTCTTT. V usage is TRBV6-5 and J usage is TRBJ1-1; perhaps TRBD1 as D (5 bases). Germline V lookup: CDR1 MNHEY, CDR2 SVGAGI. The CDR3 sequence is 15 residues long. V was pared by 2 bases and J by 0 bases, with 10 bases between.

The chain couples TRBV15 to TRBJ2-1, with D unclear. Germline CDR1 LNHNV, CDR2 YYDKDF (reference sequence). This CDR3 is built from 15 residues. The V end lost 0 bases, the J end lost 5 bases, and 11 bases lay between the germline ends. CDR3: CATSRDPRGDNEQFF. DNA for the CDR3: TGTGCCACCAGCAGAGACCCCCGCGGAGACAATGAGCAGTTCTTC.

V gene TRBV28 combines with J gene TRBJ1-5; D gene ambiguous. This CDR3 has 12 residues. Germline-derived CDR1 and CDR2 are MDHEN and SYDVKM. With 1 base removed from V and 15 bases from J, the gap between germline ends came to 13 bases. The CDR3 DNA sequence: TGTGCCAGCAGTTTATTCGGTGGGAGTGGGCATTTT. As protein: CASSLFGGSGHF.

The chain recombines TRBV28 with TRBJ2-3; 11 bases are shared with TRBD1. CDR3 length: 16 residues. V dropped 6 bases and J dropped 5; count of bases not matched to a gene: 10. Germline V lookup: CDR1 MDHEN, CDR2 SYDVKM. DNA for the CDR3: TGTGCCAGCAGAGGAGTTGGACAGGGGGCTGGAGATACGCAGTATTTT. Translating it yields CASRGVGQGAGDTQYF.

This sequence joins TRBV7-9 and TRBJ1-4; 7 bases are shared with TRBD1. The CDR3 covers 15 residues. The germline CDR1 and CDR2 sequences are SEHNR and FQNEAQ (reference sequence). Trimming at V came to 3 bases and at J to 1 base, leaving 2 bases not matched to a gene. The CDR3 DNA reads TGTGCCAGCAGCTTCCGACAGGGAACTAATGAAAAACTGTTTTTT. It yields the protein CASSFRQGTNEKLFF.

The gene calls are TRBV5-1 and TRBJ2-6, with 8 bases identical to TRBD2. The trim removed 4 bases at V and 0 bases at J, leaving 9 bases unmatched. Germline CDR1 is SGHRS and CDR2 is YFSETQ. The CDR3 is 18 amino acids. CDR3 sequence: CASSPPPSGLSGANVLTF. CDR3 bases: TGCGCCAGCAGCCCTCCCCCTAGCGGGCTCTCTGGGGCCAACGTCCTGACTTTC.

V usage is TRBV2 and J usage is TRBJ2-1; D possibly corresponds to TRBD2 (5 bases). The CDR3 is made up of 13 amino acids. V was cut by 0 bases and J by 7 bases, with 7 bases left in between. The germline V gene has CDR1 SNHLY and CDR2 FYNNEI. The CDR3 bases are TGTGCCAGCAGTGAAGCGCGAGGGAATGAGCAGTTCTTC. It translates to CASSEARGNEQFF.

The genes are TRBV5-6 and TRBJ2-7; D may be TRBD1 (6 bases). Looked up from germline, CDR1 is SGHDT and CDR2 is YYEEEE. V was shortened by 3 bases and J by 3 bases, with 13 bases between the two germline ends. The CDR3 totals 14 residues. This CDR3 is CASSSAGTLYEQYF. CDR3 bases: TGTGCCAGCAGCTCAGCCGGGACACTCTACGAGCAGTACTTC.

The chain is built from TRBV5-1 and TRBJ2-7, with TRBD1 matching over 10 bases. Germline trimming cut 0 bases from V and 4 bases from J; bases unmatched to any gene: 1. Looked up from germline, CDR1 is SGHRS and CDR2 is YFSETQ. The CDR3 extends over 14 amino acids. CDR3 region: CASSLADRGYEQYF. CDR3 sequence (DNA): TGCGCCAGCAGCTTGGCGGACAGGGGGTACGAGCAGTACTTC.

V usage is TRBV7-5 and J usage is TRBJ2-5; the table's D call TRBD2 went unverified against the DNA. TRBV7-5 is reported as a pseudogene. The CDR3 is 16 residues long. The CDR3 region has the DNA TGTGTCAGAAGCTTTACTAGCGGGAGACCGCGGGAGACCCAGTACTTC. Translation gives CVRSFTSGRPRETQYF.

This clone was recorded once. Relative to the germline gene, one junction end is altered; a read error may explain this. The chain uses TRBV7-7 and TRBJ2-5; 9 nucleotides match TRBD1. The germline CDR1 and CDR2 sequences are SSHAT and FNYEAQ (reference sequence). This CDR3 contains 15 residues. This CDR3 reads CASSSGTGWVETQYF. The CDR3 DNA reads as TGTGCTAGCAGCTCGGGGACAGGGTGGGTAGAGACCCAGTACTTC.

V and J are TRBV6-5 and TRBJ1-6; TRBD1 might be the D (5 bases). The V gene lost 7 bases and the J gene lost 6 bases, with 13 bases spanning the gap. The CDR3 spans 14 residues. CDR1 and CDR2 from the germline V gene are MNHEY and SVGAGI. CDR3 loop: CASTWPGGNSPLHF. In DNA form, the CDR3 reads TGTGCCAGCACCTGGCCGGGGGGTAATTCACCCCTCCACTTT.

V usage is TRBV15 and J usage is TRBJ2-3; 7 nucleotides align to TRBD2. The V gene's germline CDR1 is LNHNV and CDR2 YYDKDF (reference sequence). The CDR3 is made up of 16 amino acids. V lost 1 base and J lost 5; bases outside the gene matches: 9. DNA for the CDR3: TGTGCCACCAGCAGAGTGGGGGGGACCCTCGTAGATACGCAGTATTTT. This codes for CATSRVGGTLVDTQYF. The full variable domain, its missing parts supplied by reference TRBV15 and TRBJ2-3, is DAMVIQNPRYQVTQFGKPVTLSCSQTLNHNVMYWYQQKSSQAPKLLFHYYDKDFNNEADTPDNFQSRRPNTSFCFLDIRSPGLGDTAMYLCATSRVGGTLVDTQYFGPGTRLTVL.

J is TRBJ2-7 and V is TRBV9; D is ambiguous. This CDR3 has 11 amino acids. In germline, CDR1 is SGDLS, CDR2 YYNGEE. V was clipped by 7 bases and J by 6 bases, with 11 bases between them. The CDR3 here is CASSRDGEQYF. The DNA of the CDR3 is TGTGCCAGCTCGCGAGATGGCGAGCAGTACTTC.

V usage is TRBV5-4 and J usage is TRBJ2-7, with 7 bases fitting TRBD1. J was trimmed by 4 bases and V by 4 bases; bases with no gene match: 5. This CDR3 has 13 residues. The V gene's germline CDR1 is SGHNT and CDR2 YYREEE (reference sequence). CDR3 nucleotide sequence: TGTGCCAGCAGCCAGGGGGTTGGTTACGAGCAGTACTTC. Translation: CASSQGVGYEQYF.